These 7 T cell receptor beta chains were all obtained from the same sample, sequenced in a study of T-cell reconstitution after alpha-beta-depleted transplantation in children. As it was prepared, the TCRbeta library received unique molecular identifiers. MiXCR was run by TCRdb on the PCR reads, yielding one entry per CDR3 protein. The sample carries about 490,000 distinct CDR3 sequences, 10% to 13% recorded once. Sample: PBMCs, taken before TCRalphabeta/CD19-depleted stem cell transplant. Receptors were obtained from a child between 2 and 9 years old with inherited bone marrow failure, due to receive a stem cell transplant.

In its sample, this clonotype was seen many times. The chain couples TRBV28 to TRBJ2-5; 8 nucleotides line up with TRBD1. The CDR3 is 14 residues long. CDR1 MDHEN and CDR2 SYDVKM come from the germline V gene. The trim removed 8 bases at V and 5 bases at J, leaving 10 bases unmatched. CDR3 protein: CASYLRGRGETQYF. As DNA, the CDR3 is TGTGCCAGCTACCTCAGGGGGCGAGGGGAGACCCAGTACTTC. The whole variable domain, remainder taken from reference TRBV28 and TRBJ2-5, is DVKVTQSSRYLVKRTGEKVFLECVQDMDHENMFWYRQDPGLGLRLIYFSYDVKMKEKGDIPEGYSVSREKKERFSLILESASTNQTSMYLCASYLRGRGETQYFGPGTRLLVL.

This clonotype has at least ten counts. The chain has TRBV4-3 and TRBJ2-7; 14 positions match TRBD2. Germline-derived CDR1 and CDR2 are LGHNA and YSLEER. CDR3 length equals 17 residues. The V and J ends lost 4 bases and 3 bases, in that order; junction bases with no gene match: 8. CDR3 region: CASSLGLAGGAIYEQYF. For the CDR3, the DNA is TGCGCCAGCAGCCTAGGACTAGCGGGAGGTGCCATCTACGAGCAGTACTTC.

The chain joins TRBV10-3 to TRBJ1-6, with D perhaps TRBD1 (5 bases). Germline V gene sequence: CDR1 ENHRY, CDR2 SYGVKD. The CDR3 covers 12 residues. Trimming took off 3 bases at V and 9 bases at J, with 6 bases between the two ends. The CDR3 nucleotides read TGTGCCATCAGTGACCAGGGTTCACCCCTCCACTTT. It encodes CAISDQGSPLHF.

In DNA, the CDR3 is TGTGCCTGGAGTTCAGGGCTAGGTGCAGATACGCAGTATTTT. This codes for CAWSSGLGADTQYF. The chain has TRBV30 and TRBJ2-3; a weak D match, TRBD1 (5 bases). CDR3 length: 14 residues. Trimming took 2 bases from V and 4 from J, leaving 13 bases between them. Germline values: CDR1 GTSNPN, CDR2 SVGIG (reference sequence).

This clonotype was found a few times. The chain recombines TRBV7-9 with TRBJ1-1; 9 bases map to TRBD1. The CDR3 has 15 amino acids. Looked up from germline, CDR1 is SEHNR and CDR2 is FQNEAQ (reference sequence). The junction had 9 bases not matched to a gene; V was cut back by 5 bases and J by 5 bases. CDR3 DNA sequence: TGTGCCAGCAGCGCCTCCGGACAGGGGAATACTGAAGCTTTCTTT. Protein product: CASSASGQGNTEAFF.

This clonotype was recorded at least ten times. The gene calls are TRBV20-1 and TRBJ2-1, with D possibly matching TRBD2 (5 bases). Trimming stripped 3 bases from V and 4 bases from J, with 13 bases between. The V gene's germline CDR1 is DFQATT and CDR2 SNEGSKA (reference sequence). The CDR3 has 14 amino acids. The DNA for the CDR3 is TGCAGTGCTAGTCTCCAGCGAGGGTACAATGAGCAGTTCTTC. Its protein is CSASLQRGYNEQFF.

In regard to this clonotype: A much bigger clone sits one base away, suggesting this may be a read error. The J gene is TRBJ2-7, the V gene TRBV28; D possibly uses TRBD1 or TRBD2 (5 bases each). The CDR3 consists of 16 residues. V gave up 3 bases and J gave up 0 bases, with 15 bases separating them. CDR1 and CDR2 (germline): MDHEN, SYDVKM. CDR3 sequence (DNA): TGTGCCAGCAGTTTTCCTGGGACCGTTACCTCCTACGAGCAGTACTTC. Translation: CASSFPGTVTSYEQYF.